These 2 T cell receptor beta chains were sequenced from one sample in a study of blood T cell repertoires in COVID-19. Only in-frame clones appear in the TCRdb table, and some are missing; sequencing was by immunoSEQ multiplex PCR. The table includes about 220,000 clones, 80% to 90% detected once. The sample taken for sequencing was peripheral blood. The source is a man between 50 and 59 years old who had recovered from COVID-19.

This chain connects TRBV9 to TRBJ1-5; D is unclear. The V gene's germline CDR1 is SGDLS and CDR2 YYNGEE. This CDR3 has 14 amino acids. Trimming left V 4 bases short and J 2 bases short, with 10 bases between. DNA for the CDR3: TGTGCCAGCAGCTCCGGGAACGGCAATCAGCCCCAGCATTTT. Its translation is CASSSGNGNQPQHF.

J is TRBJ2-1 and V is TRBV29-1, with a weak D call TRBD2 (6 bases). CDR3 size: 18 residues. CDR1 and CDR2 from the germline V gene are SQVTM and ANQGSEA. Trimming took 3 bases from V and 4 from J, leaving 25 bases between them. The CDR3 sequence: CSVEYGGGPHSAYNEQFF. The CDR3 region has the DNA TGCAGCGTTGAGTACGGGGGAGGACCACACTCTGCTTACAATGAGCAGTTCTTC.